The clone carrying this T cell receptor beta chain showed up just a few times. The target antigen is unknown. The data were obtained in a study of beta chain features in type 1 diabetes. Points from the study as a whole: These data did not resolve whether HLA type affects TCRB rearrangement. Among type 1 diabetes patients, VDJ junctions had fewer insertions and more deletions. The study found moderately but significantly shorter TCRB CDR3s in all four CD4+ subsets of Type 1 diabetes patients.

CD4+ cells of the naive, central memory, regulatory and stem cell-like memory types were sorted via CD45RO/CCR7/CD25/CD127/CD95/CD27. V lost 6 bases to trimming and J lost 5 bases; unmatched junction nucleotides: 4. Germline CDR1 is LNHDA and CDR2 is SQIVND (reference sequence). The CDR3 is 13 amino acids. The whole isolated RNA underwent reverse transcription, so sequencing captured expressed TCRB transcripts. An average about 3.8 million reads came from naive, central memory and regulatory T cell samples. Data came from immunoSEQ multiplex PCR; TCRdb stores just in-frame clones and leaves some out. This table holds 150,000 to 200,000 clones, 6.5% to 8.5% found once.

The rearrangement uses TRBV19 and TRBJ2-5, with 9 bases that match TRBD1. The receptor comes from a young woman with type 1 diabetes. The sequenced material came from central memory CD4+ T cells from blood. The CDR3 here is CASSRQGGETQYF. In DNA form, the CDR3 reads TGTGCCAGTAGCCGACAGGGGGGGGAGACCCAGTACTTC.